Presented here are 22 T cell receptor beta chains from one specimen sequenced in a study of OX40 agonist ivuxolimab in advanced cancers. The method was immunoSEQ multiplex PCR; TCRdb's version includes in-frame clones alone and lacks a portion of them. This repertoire shows nearly 11,000 clones, approximately 89% found once; its top ten account for around 30%. The material was CD4+ or CD8+ T cells sorted from blood, obtained in a trial of the OX40 agonist ivuxolimab. These receptors all stem from an adult with an advanced solid tumor such as melanoma, head and neck, liver or kidney cancer.

The V gene is TRBV7-3, the J gene TRBJ1-1; 9 bases align to TRBD1. This CDR3 contains 16 residues. Germline V gene sequence: CDR1 SGHTA, CDR2 FQGTGA. V trimming: 2 bases; J trimming: 6 bases; junction bases outside the gene matches: 10. Written as DNA, the CDR3 is TGTGCCAGCAGCTTATCGACCGGGACAGGGATGGCTGAAGCTTTCTTT. Translating gives CASSLSTGTGMAEAFF.

The gene calls are TRBV6-1 and TRBJ2-2; possibly TRBD2 for D (6 bases). CDR1 and CDR2 from the germline V gene are MNHNS and SASEGT. V shed 3 bases and J shed 5 bases, with 10 bases lying between them. The CDR3 sequence is 14 residues long. The CDR3 reads CASSESGETGELFF. The CDR3, as DNA: TGTGCCAGCAGTGAGTCGGGGGAAACCGGGGAGCTGTTTTTT.

The chain couples TRBV10-3 to TRBJ2-1; TRBD2 matches 11 bases. Trimming cost V 5 bases and J 6 bases; bases outside gene matches: 6. Germline V gene sequence: CDR1 ENHRY, CDR2 SYGVKD. The CDR3 is 15 residues long. Here the CDR3 reads CAISSTSGIRNEQFF. CDR3 nucleotides: TGTGCCATCAGTTCGACTAGCGGGATTCGCAATGAGCAGTTCTTC.

The rearrangement joins TRBV28 to TRBJ2-5; unclear D gene. Trimming stripped 7 bases from V and 5 bases from J, with 8 bases between. The CDR3 consists of 11 residues. Germline lookup yields CDR1 MDHEN and CDR2 SYDVKM. CDR3 nucleotide sequence: TGTGCCAGCACCAGAAAGGAGACCCAGTACTTC. Amino acids: CASTRKETQYF. Full variable domain (outside the CDR3, taken from reference TRBV28 and TRBJ2-5): DVKVTQSSRYLVKRTGEKVFLECVQDMDHENMFWYRQDPGLGLRLIYFSYDVKMKEKGDIPEGYSVSREKKERFSLILESASTNQTSMYLCASTRKETQYFGPGTRLLVL.

This clone came up once. The rearrangement links TRBV27 to TRBJ2-2, with 11 bases that match TRBD1. CDR1 is MNHEY, CDR2 SMNVEV, per germline (reference sequence). J gave up 2 bases and V 3 bases, and 2 bases lay outside the gene matches. The CDR3 is 16 amino acids. Written as DNA, the CDR3 is TGTGCCAGCAGTTTTTGGACAGGGGGCAACACCGGGGAGCTGTTTTTT. Amino acid sequence: CASSFWTGGNTGELFF.

The CDR3 is CASRLGSGASNQPQHF. The CDR3 DNA sequence: TGTGCCAGCAGGCTTGGGTCGGGGGCGAGCAATCAGCCCCAGCATTTT. This chain uses TRBV5-6 with TRBJ1-5, with D tentatively TRBD1 (6 bases). V lost 5 bases, J lost 1 base, and 16 bases lay in between. CDR3 length: 16 residues. CDR1 SGHDT and CDR2 YYEEEE come from the germline V gene.

This CDR3 is CASSEEGGRAPDTQYF. For the CDR3, the DNA is TGTGCCAGCAGTGAAGAGGGCGGGAGGGCCCCCGATACGCAGTATTTT. This chain uses TRBV6-1 with TRBJ2-3, with 9 bases aligning to TRBD2. The CDR3 sequence is 16 residues long. Germline CDR1 is MNHNS and CDR2 is SASEGT. Germline trimming cut 1 base from V and 6 bases from J; bases unmatched to any gene: 8.

Comments on this clone: Compared with germline, one end of the junction differs, possibly owing to a read error. The chain employs TRBV7-8 and TRBJ2-7; D may be TRBD2 (7 bases). The CDR3 is 15 amino acids. The V gene's germline CDR1 is SGHVS and CDR2 FQNEAQ. This CDR3 reads CASSLARGTTYEQYF. Here the CDR3 DNA reads TGTGCCAGCAGCCTAGCGCGGGGGACAACCTACGAGCAGTACTTC.

The CDR3 region is CASSSGQSNSPLHF. The CDR3 nucleotides are TGTGCCAGCAGTTCCGGACAGTCGAATTCACCCCTCCACTTT. The chain employs TRBV27 and TRBJ1-6, with D perhaps matching TRBD1 (6 bases). CDR1 is MNHEY, CDR2 SMNVEV, per germline (reference sequence). The CDR3 contains 14 residues. The germline V and J ends were trimmed by 4 bases and 7 bases, with 11 bases remaining between them.

The CDR3 sequence is CASSRWRETNYGYTF. The CDR3 DNA sequence: TGTGCCAGCAGTCGATGGCGGGAGACTAACTATGGCTACACCTTC. This rearrangement joins TRBV2 to TRBJ1-2, with D unresolved. The germline gives CDR1 SNHLY, CDR2 FYNNEI. V dropped 5 bases and J dropped 0 bases, with 13 bases sitting between them. The CDR3 loop spans 15 amino acids.

The chain employs TRBV4-1 and TRBJ2-7; D might be TRBD1 or TRBD2, each matching 6 bases. The CDR3 covers 15 residues. V was cut by 2 bases and J by 4 bases, with 15 bases left in between. Germline V lookup: CDR1 MGHRA, CDR2 YSYEKL. In DNA form, the CDR3 reads TGCGCCAGCAGCCAAAGGGAGACAGGAGGGTACGAGCAGTACTTC. It translates to CASSQRETGGYEQYF.

This rearrangement joins TRBV5-4 to TRBJ2-4, with 9 bases aligning to TRBD1. CDR1 and CDR2 (germline): SGHNT, YYREEE (reference sequence). V lost 2 bases and J lost 9; bases outside the gene matches: 6. There are 14 residues in the CDR3. This CDR3 is CASSLQGAEGIQYF. The CDR3 coding sequence is TGTGCCAGCAGCTTACAGGGGGCAGAGGGCATTCAGTACTTC.

The CDR3 DNA follows: TGTGCCAGCAGCTTGTGGGGAATCTATGGCTACACCTTC. Amino acids: CASSLWGIYGYTF. The chain joins TRBV11-1 to TRBJ1-2; D not certain. CDR1 SGHAT and CDR2 FQDESV come from the germline V gene (reference sequence). The V end was cut by 3 bases, the J end by 4 bases, with 9 bases between. CDR3 length: 13 amino acids.

The chain carries TRBV19 and TRBJ2-5; 7 bases fit TRBD1. The germline gives CDR1 LNHDA, CDR2 SQIVND (reference sequence). CDR3 length: 15 residues. V shed 4 bases, J shed 5 bases, and the junction held 10 bases outside the gene matches. The CDR3 DNA is TGTGCCAGTAGTACGACAGGGACCCTATGGGAGACCCAGTACTTC. Translated: CASSTTGTLWETQYF.

The chain links TRBV28 to TRBJ2-5, with TRBD2 as a possible D gene (5 bases). V lost 7 bases and J lost 5, with 17 bases in between. The CDR3 totals 14 residues. Germline-derived CDR1 and CDR2 are MDHEN and SYDVKM. The CDR3 region is CASTYNSSMETQYF. The DNA for the CDR3 is TGTGCCAGCACATATAATTCTAGCATGGAGACCCAGTACTTC. The whole variable domain, remainder taken from reference TRBV28 and TRBJ2-5, is DVKVTQSSRYLVKRTGEKVFLECVQDMDHENMFWYRQDPGLGLRLIYFSYDVKMKEKGDIPEGYSVSREKKERFSLILESASTNQTSMYLCASTYNSSMETQYFGPGTRLLVL.

V is TRBV4-2 and J is TRBJ1-5, with 9 positions matching TRBD1. Looked up from germline, CDR1 is LGHNA and CDR2 is YNFKEQ. This CDR3 contains 20 residues. Trimming at V came to 0 bases and at J to 5 bases, leaving 17 bases not matched to a gene. The CDR3 DNA is TGTGCCAGCAGCCAAGATCGAACGGCCCCCACAGGGGGCAAACATCAGCCCCAGCATTTT. Amino acid sequence: CASSQDRTAPTGGKHQPQHF.

The J gene is TRBJ2-7, the V gene TRBV5-4, with D perhaps matching TRBD1 (5 bases). This CDR3 comprises 13 residues. V was trimmed by 8 bases and J by 1 base, leaving 13 bases between them. In germline, CDR1 is SGHNT, CDR2 YYREEE (reference sequence). CDR3: CASNARDSYEQYF. The CDR3 DNA is TGTGCCAGTAACGCCAGGGATTCCTACGAGCAGTACTTC.

The rearrangement uses TRBV7-2 and TRBJ2-5; 8 bases align to TRBD1. The CDR3 extends over 14 amino acids. Germline lookup yields CDR1 SGHTA and CDR2 FQGNSA. V lost 1 base and J lost 2; bases outside the gene matches: 0. The CDR3 protein is CASSLDRGQETQYF. The CDR3 DNA is TGTGCCAGCAGCTTAGACAGGGGGCAAGAGACCCAGTACTTC. Full variable domain (rest looked up from reference TRBV7-2 and TRBJ2-5): GAGVSQSPSNKVTEKGKDVELRCDPISGHTALYWYRQSLGQGLEFLIYFQGNSAPDKSGLPSDRFSAERTGGSVSTLTIQRTQQEDSAVYLCASSLDRGQETQYFGPGTRLLVL.

The V call is TRBV7-8, the J call TRBJ2-5; the D gene is possibly TRBD2 (6 bases). The V and J ends lost 4 bases and 5 bases respectively, with 23 bases between them. CDR3 length: 17 residues. Germline V lookup: CDR1 SGHVS, CDR2 FQNEAQ. In nucleotides, the CDR3 is TGTGCCAGCAGCTCCGAGGGATTAGCGGACCCCCGTGAGACCCAGTACTTC. This translates into CASSSEGLADPRETQYF. Combining the CDR3 with reference TRBV7-8 and TRBJ2-5 gives the whole variable domain GAGVSQSPRYKVAKRGQDVALRCDPISGHVSLFWYQQALGQGPEFLTYFQNEAQLDKSGLPSDRFFAERPEGSVSTLKIQRTQQEDSAVYLCASSSEGLADPRETQYFGPGTRLLVL.

This clone occurred a few times. The chain links TRBV2 to TRBJ1-1; no clear D gene. The germline V gene has CDR1 SNHLY and CDR2 FYNNEI. V lost 5 bases to trimming and J lost 7 bases, with 8 bases between them. This CDR3 region has 11 residues. CDR3: CASSRIIEAFF. The CDR3 coding sequence is TGTGCCAGCAGTCGAATAATTGAAGCTTTCTTT. The full variable domain, in which reference TRBV2 and TRBJ1-1 provide the parts outside the CDR3, is EPEVTQTPSHQVTQMGQEVILRCVPISNHLYFYWYRQILGQKVEFLVSFYNNEISEKSEIFDDQFSVERPDGSNFTLKIRSTKLEDSAMYFCASSRIIEAFFGQGTRLTVV.

The J gene is TRBJ2-3, the V gene TRBV5-1; 7 nucleotides align to TRBD2. The CDR3 is 15 residues long. CDR1 and CDR2 from the germline V gene are SGHRS and YFSETQ. The J segment lost 3 bases and the V segment lost 2 bases, leaving 6 bases of the junction unmatched. CDR3 in amino acids: CASSFGLVVTDTQYF. CDR3 sequence (DNA): TGCGCCAGCAGCTTCGGACTAGTAGTAACAGATACGCAGTATTTT.

This sequence joins TRBV27 and TRBJ1-2, with D maybe TRBD1 (6 bases). Trimming cost V 3 bases and J 5 bases, with 10 bases left between them. The CDR3 has 13 amino acids. Germline values: CDR1 MNHEY, CDR2 SMNVEV (reference sequence). Here the CDR3 reads CASSFGTNYGYTF. The CDR3 region has the DNA TGTGCCAGCAGTTTTGGGACAAATTATGGCTACACCTTC.